The T cell receptor (beta chain) described here comes from a study of type 1 and type 2 diabetes patients. In this sample, this clonotype turned up many times. PCR was run on genomic DNA. The TCR beta CDR3 region was amplified using 30 forward and 13 reverse primers. One entry per CDR3 protein, called by TCRdb with MiXCR from the multiplex PCR reads. The sample has about 290,000 distinct CDR3 sequences, roughly 50% seen once. In germline, CDR1 is LNHNV, CDR2 YYDKDF (reference sequence). CDR3 length: 15 residues. Trimming pared 0 bases from V and 5 bases from J, leaving 14 bases between. Roughly 9.8 milliliters of peripheral blood were drawn from each donor.

The clonotype originates from a man younger than 30 with type 2 diabetes. Input material: peripheral blood mononuclear cells (PBMCs). J is TRBJ2-7 and V is TRBV15, with D possibly matching TRBD2 (5 bases). CDR3 in amino acids: CATSRDRAGSDEQYF. CDR3 DNA: TGTGCCACCAGCAGAGATCGGGCAGGTAGCGACGAGCAGTACTTC.